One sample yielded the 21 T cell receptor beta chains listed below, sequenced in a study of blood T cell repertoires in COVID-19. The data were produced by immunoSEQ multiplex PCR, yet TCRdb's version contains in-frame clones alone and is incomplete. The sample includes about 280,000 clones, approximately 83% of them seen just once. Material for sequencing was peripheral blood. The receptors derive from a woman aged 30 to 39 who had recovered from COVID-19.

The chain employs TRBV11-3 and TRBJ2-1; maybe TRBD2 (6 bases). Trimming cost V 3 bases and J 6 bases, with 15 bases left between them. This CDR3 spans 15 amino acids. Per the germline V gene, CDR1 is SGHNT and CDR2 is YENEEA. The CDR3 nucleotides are TGTGCCAGCAGCTTTAGCGGCCGATCTTTCAATGAGCAGTTCTTC. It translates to CASSFSGRSFNEQFF.

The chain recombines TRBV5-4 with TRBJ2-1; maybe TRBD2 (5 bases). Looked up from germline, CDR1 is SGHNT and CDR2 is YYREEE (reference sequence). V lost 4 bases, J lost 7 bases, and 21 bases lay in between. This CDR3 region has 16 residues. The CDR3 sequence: CASSRGVTESWNEQFF. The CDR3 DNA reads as TGTGCCAGCAGCCGGGGAGTTACTGAGTCTTGGAATGAGCAGTTCTTC.

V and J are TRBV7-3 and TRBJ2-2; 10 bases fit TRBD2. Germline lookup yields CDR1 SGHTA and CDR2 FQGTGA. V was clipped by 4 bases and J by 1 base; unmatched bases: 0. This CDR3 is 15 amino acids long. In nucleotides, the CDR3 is TGTGCCAGCAGCTCTAGCGGGGGGAACACCGGGGAGCTGTTTTTT. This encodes CASSSSGGNTGELFF.

The CDR3 loop is CASSPGQGADPNYGYTF. The CDR3, as DNA: TGTGCCAGCAGCCCGGGACAGGGGGCCGATCCTAACTATGGCTACACCTTC. The chain employs TRBV7-6 and TRBJ1-2; 12 bases map to TRBD1. Losses at the gene ends were 5 bases for V and 0 bases for J; bases not matched to a gene: 7. The CDR3 sequence is 17 residues long. The germline gives CDR1 SGHVS, CDR2 FNYEAQ. Supplemented by reference TRBV7-6 and TRBJ1-2, the full variable domain reads GAGVSQSPRYKVTKRGQDVALRCDPISGHVSLYWYRQALGQGPEFLTYFNYEAQQDKSGLPNDRFSAERPEGSISTLTIQRTEQRDSAMYRCASSPGQGADPNYGYTFGSGTRLTVV.

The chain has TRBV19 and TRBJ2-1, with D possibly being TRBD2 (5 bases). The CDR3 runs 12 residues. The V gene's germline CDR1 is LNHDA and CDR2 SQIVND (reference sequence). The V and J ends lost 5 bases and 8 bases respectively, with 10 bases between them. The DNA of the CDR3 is TGTGCCAGTAGTGCGGCTAGCTATGAGCAGTTCTTC. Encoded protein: CASSAASYEQFF.

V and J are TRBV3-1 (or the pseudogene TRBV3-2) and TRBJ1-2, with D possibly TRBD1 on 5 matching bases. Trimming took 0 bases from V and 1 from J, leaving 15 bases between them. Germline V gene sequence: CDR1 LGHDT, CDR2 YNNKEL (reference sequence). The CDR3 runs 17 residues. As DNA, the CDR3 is TGTGCCAGCAGCCAAGAAGTCGGGAGGGGTGATAACTATGGCTACACCTTC. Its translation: CASSQEVGRGDNYGYTF.

CDR3 in amino acids: CASSLKAGVYNEQFF. In nucleotides, the CDR3 is TGTGCCAGCAGCTTAAAAGCGGGAGTTTACAATGAGCAGTTCTTC. The chain employs TRBV7-6 and TRBJ2-1, with 8 bases aligning to TRBD2. The length of the CDR3 is 15 residues. V shed 2 bases, J shed 4 bases, and the junction held 4 bases outside the gene matches. Germline V CDR1 and CDR2: SGHVS, FNYEAQ.

CDR3 DNA: TGTGCCATCAGTGAGGCTTGGGCCAACAGGGAGACCCAGTACTTC. This translates into CAISEAWANRETQYF. This chain uses TRBV10-3 with TRBJ2-5; D is possibly TRBD1 (5 bases). Germline CDR1 ENHRY, CDR2 SYGVKD. This CDR3 has 15 residues. Trimming cost V 2 bases and J 5 bases, with 15 bases left between them.

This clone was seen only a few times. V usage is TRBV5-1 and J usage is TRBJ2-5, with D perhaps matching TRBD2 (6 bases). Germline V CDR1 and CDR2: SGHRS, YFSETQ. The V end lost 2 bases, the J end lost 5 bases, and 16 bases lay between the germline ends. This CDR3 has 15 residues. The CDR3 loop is CASSLGTHSRETQYF. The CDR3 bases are TGCGCCAGCAGCTTAGGGACTCATAGCCGGGAGACCCAGTACTTC. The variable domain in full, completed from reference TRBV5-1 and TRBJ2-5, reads KAGVTQTPRYLIKTRGQQVTLSCSPISGHRSVSWYQQTPGQGLQFLFEYFSETQRNKGNFPGRFSGRQFSNSRSEMNVSTLELGDSALYLCASSLGTHSRETQYFGPGTRLLVL.

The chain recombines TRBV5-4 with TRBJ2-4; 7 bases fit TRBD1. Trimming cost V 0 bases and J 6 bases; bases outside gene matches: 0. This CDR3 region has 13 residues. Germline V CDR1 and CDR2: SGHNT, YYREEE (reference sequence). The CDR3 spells CASSLGQGNIQYF. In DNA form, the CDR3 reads TGTGCCAGCAGCTTGGGACAGGGAAACATTCAGTACTTC.

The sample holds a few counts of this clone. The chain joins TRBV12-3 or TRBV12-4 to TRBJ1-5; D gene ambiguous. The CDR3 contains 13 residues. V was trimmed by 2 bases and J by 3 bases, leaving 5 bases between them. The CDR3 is CASSLQVNQPQHF. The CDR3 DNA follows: TGTGCCAGCAGTTTACAGGTCAATCAGCCCCAGCATTTT.

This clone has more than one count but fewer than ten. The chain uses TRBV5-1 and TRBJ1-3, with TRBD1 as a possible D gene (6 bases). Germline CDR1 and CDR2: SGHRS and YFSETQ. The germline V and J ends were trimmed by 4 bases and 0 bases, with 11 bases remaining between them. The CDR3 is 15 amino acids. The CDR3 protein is CASSAWDTSGNTIYF. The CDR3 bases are TGCGCCAGCAGCGCCTGGGACACCTCTGGAAACACCATATATTTT. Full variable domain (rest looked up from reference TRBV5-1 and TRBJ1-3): KAGVTQTPRYLIKTRGQQVTLSCSPISGHRSVSWYQQTPGQGLQFLFEYFSETQRNKGNFPGRFSGRQFSNSRSEMNVSTLELGDSALYLCASSAWDTSGNTIYFGEGSWLTVV.

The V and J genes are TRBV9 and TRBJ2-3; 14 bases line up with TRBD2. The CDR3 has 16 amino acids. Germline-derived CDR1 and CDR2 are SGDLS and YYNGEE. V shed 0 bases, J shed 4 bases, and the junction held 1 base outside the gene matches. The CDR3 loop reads CASSVGLAGGADTQYF. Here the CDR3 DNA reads TGTGCCAGCAGCGTAGGACTAGCGGGGGGGGCAGATACGCAGTATTTT.

CDR3 sequence: CASSESPGDEQYF. DNA of the CDR3: TGCGCCAGCAGTGAGTCTCCCGGGGACGAGCAGTACTTC. The chain is built from TRBV10-1 and TRBJ2-7, with a weak D call TRBD2 (5 bases). CDR1 and CDR2 from the germline V gene are WNHNN and SYGVQD (reference sequence). V lost 0 bases and J lost 5, with 8 bases in between. The CDR3 length is 13 residues.

The CDR3 spells CASSLGRDYQPQHF. CDR3 nucleotides: TGTGCCAGCAGCTTAGGCAGGGACTATCAGCCCCAGCATTTT. This sequence joins TRBV7-6 and TRBJ1-5, with D tentatively TRBD1 (5 bases). Trimming removed 1 base from V and 5 bases from J, with 9 bases in between. Germline lookup yields CDR1 SGHVS and CDR2 FNYEAQ. The CDR3 spans 14 residues.

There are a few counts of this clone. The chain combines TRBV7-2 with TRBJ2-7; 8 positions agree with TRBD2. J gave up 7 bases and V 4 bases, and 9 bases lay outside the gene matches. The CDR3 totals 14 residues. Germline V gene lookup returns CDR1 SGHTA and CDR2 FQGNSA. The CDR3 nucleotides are TGTGCCAGCAGCTCTCGAGCGGGAGCGAGTGAGCAGTACTTC. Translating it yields CASSSRAGASEQYF.

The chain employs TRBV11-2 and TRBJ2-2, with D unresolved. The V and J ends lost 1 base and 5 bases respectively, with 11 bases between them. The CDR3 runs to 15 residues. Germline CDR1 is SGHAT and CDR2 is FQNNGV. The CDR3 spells CASSLGSGRTGELFF. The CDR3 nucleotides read TGTGCCAGCAGCTTAGGATCAGGCAGGACCGGGGAGCTGTTTTTT.

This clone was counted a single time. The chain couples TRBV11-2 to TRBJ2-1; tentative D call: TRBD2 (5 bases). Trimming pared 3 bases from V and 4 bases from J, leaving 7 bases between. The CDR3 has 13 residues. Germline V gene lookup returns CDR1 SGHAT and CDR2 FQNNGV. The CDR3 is CASSFSGYNEQFF. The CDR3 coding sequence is TGTGCCAGCAGCTTTTCGGGGTACAATGAGCAGTTCTTC.

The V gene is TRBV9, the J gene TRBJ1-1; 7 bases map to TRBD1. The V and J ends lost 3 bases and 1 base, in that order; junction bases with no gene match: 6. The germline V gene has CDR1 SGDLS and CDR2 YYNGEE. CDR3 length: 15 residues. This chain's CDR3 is CASSETGQPNTEAFF. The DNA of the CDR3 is TGTGCCAGCAGCGAGACGGGACAGCCGAACACTGAAGCTTTCTTT.

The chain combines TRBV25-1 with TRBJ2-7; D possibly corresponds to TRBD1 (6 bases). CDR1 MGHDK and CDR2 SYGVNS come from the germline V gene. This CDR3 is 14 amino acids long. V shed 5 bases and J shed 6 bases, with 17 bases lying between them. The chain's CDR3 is CASSPLRGAGEQYF. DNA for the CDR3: TGTGCCAGCAGTCCCCTCAGGGGAGCTGGCGAGCAGTACTTC.

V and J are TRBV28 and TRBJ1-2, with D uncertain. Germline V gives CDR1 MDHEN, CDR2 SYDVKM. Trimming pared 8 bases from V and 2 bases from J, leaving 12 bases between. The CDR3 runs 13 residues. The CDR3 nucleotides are TGTGCCAGCCATAATACGGAGAACTATGGCTACACCTTC. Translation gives CASHNTENYGYTF.